The clone carrying this T cell receptor beta chain was observed a single time. This sample is part of a study of blood T cell repertoires in COVID-19. Assay used: immunoSEQ multiplex PCR; TCRdb lists only in-frame clones, some missing. The sample holds roughly 450,000 clones, 80% to 95% seen once. This CDR3 has 12 residues. V lost 8 bases to trimming and J lost 4 bases; unmatched junction nucleotides: 4. Germline V lookup: CDR1 WSHSY, CDR2 SAAADI. Sequencing was done on a sample of PBMCs or T cells enriched from blood (not recorded which). The receptor comes from a man aged 18 to 30 who had recovered from COVID-19. This chain joins TRBV10-2 and TRBJ2-7, with 8 nucleotides matching TRBD2. CDR3 nucleotides: TGCGCCAGCGGTAGCGGGGAATACGAGCAGTACTTC. Its translation is CASGSGEYEQYF.